A single sample gave rise to the 8 T cell receptor beta chains below, sequenced in a study of Ad26.COV2.S vaccination and SARS-CoV-2 variants. Treatment here: some 20 received Ad26.COV2.S at low or high dose, single or two shots; 5 received placebo; per-sample allocation not given. Samples analyzed were those drawn on day 63 after the first vaccine or placebo injection. Clones were sequenced by immunoSEQ multiplex PCR, and TCRdb holds only the in-frame ones, with some missing. The table records 300,000 to 400,000 clones, around 87% of them present only once. The specimen comprised peripheral blood, sampled in a trial of Ad26.COV2.S vaccine versus placebo. The receptors shown here come from a person aged 18 to 59 who received the Ad26.COV2.S COVID-19 vaccine or a placebo.

CDR3: CASSLLIVGGYEQYF. The CDR3 DNA sequence: TGTGCCAGCAGCTTATTAATCGTGGGCGGCTACGAGCAGTACTTC. The genes are TRBV5-4 and TRBJ2-7; D is unclear. Germline CDR1 and CDR2: SGHNT and YYREEE (reference sequence). CDR3 size: 15 residues. Trimming took 2 bases from V and 3 from J, leaving 15 bases between them.

In this sample, this clone turned up a few times. The chain is built from TRBV4-1 and TRBJ1-2; D ambiguous. Germline V gene lookup returns CDR1 MGHRA and CDR2 YSYEKL. V lost 0 bases, J lost 4 bases, and 15 bases lay in between. This CDR3 comprises 16 residues. The CDR3 DNA reads TGCGCCAGCAGCCAAGAGGGAGGCCAGTCCAGCTATGGCTACACCTTC. It is translated as CASSQEGGQSSYGYTF.

The chain carries TRBV30 and TRBJ2-2; D not resolved. Germline V gene lookup returns CDR1 GTSNPN and CDR2 SVGIG (reference sequence). The CDR3 sequence is 12 residues long. V was trimmed by 4 bases and J by 4 bases, leaving 7 bases between them. The CDR3 nucleotides read TGTGCCTGGACCGAAGGCACCGGGGAGCTGTTTTTT. Amino acids: CAWTEGTGELFF.

This sequence joins TRBV7-3 and TRBJ2-1; no firm D call. From germline, CDR1 is SGHTA and CDR2 FQGTGA. This CDR3 has 18 amino acids. V lost 1 base and J lost 0, with 16 bases in between. CDR3 coding DNA: TGTGCCAGCAGCTTAAATCTTATCGGTCCTAGCTCCTACAATGAGCAGTTCTTC. Translated, it gives CASSLNLIGPSSYNEQFF.

The chain has TRBV6-5 and TRBJ2-3; no definite D call. V lost 10 bases and J lost 4, with 12 bases in between. The V gene's germline CDR1 is MNHEY and CDR2 SVGAGI. The CDR3 runs to 12 residues. The CDR3 sequence: CATAFGPDTQYF. In DNA form, the CDR3 reads TGTGCCACCGCATTCGGGCCAGATACGCAGTATTTT.

The V gene is TRBV5-1, the J gene TRBJ1-4; D remains ambiguous. This CDR3 is built from 16 residues. Germline V CDR1 and CDR2: SGHRS, YFSETQ. V lost 2 bases to trimming and J lost 4 bases, with 15 bases between them. CDR3 DNA sequence: TGCGCCAGCAGCTTTTCTTCGGCAGAGCTTAATGAAAAACTGTTTTTT. Translating gives CASSFSSAELNEKLFF.

The rearrangement joins TRBV4-2 to TRBJ2-7, with a tentative D call TRBD1 (5 bases). Trimming took 0 bases from V and 0 from J, leaving 12 bases between them. CDR3 size: 16 residues. CDR1 and CDR2 from the germline V gene are LGHNA and YNFKEQ. The CDR3 nucleotides read TGTGCCAGCAGCCAAGATTGGGGCCAGAGCTCCTACGAGCAGTACTTC. This codes for CASSQDWGQSSYEQYF.

The chain employs TRBV6-5 and TRBJ2-1; 8 bases align to TRBD2. V shed 5 bases, J shed 2 bases, and the junction held 5 bases outside the gene matches. The germline V gene encodes CDR1 MNHEY and CDR2 SVGAGI. This CDR3 region has 15 residues. Here the CDR3 DNA reads TGTGCCAGCAGTCCACCGACTAGCGCCTACAATGAGCAGTTCTTC. The encoded protein is CASSPPTSAYNEQFF.